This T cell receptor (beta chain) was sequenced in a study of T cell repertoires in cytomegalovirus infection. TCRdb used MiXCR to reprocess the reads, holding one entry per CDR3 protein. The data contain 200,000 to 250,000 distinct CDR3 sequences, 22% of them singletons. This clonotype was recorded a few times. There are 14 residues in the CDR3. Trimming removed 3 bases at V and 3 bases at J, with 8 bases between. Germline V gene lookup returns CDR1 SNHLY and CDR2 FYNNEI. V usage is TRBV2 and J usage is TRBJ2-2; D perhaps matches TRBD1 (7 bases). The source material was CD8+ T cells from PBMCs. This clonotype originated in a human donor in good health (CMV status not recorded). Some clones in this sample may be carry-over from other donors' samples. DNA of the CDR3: TGTGCCAGCAGTGACAGGGGGGACACCGGGGAGCTGTTTTTT. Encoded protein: CASSDRGDTGELFF.